Many counts were recorded for the clone carrying this T cell receptor beta chain. Its antigen remains unidentified. The germline gives CDR1 MDHEN, CDR2 SYDVKM. The CDR3 totals 16 residues. V was shortened by 6 bases and J by 1 base, with 19 bases between the two germline ends. The CDR3 regions of TCR beta were amplified from RNA transcripts. The HTBI primer set was used in a first-round RT-PCR of the TCR CDR3. Using its own MiXCR run on the multiplex PCR reads, TCRdb lists one record per CDR3 protein. The sample has tens of thousands of distinct CDR3 sequences; approximately 53% are singletons. This sample was taken from a study of T cells in Graves' hyperthyroidism and ophthalmopathy. Study-level points and caveats: Most thyroid clonotypes expanded above 0.001 appeared in blood too.

With duration under 3 months, ophthalmopathy was active: Clinical Activity Score at least 3, NOSPECS at least 4. A patient was excluded if there was uncontrolled infection, other autoimmune disease, pregnancy or lactation. The sequenced sample was blood. The chain combines TRBV28 with TRBJ2-7, with D possibly TRBD1 on 6 matching bases. The TCR originated in a woman aged 60-75 years with Graves' ophthalmopathy. The CDR3 DNA sequence: TGTGCCAGCAGCCACCTTGGGCAGGGGCGTTCCTACGAGCAGTACTTC. This translates into CASSHLGQGRSYEQYF.